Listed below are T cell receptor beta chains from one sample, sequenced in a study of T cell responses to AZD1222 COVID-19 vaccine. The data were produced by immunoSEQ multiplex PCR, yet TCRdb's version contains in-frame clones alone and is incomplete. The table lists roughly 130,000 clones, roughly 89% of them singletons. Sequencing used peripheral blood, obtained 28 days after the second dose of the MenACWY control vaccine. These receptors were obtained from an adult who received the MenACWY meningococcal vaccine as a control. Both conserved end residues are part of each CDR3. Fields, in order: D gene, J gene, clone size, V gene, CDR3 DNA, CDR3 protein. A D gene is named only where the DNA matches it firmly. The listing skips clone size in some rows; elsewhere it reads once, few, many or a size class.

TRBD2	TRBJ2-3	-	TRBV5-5	TGTGCCAGCAGGCGGGCGGGGGGTTCTAGCACAGATACGCAGTATTTT	CASRRAGGSSTDTQYF
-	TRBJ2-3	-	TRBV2	TGTGCCAGCAGTGGTGGCGCAGATACGCAGTATTTT	CASSGGADTQYF
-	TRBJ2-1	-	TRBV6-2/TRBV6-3	TGTGCCAGCAGTTACAGTGGATCCTACAATGAGCAGTTCTTC	CASSYSGSYNEQFF
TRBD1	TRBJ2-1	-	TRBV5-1	TGCGCCAGCAGCTTGGTGGGACAGACCTACAATGAGCAGTTCTTC	CASSLVGQTYNEQFF
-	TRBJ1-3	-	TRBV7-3	TGTGCCAGCAGCTTAGCCGATACAGGGACTCCTGGAAACACCATATATTTT	CASSLADTGTPGNTIYF
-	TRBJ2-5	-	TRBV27	TGTGCCAGCAGTTTTGGTTTTGGGGACCAGTACTTC	CASSFGFGDQYF
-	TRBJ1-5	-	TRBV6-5	TGTGCCAGCCAATTCACAGGGCAGCCCCAGCATTTT	CASQFTGQPQHF
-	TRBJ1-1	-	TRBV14	TGTGCCAGCAGCCAAAGCTTCACAGGCGCTGAAGCTTTCTTT	CASSQSFTGAEAFF
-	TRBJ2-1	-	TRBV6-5	TGTGCCAGCAGTTTCACCCACGAGCAGTTCTTC	CASSFTHEQFF
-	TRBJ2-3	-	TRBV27	TGTGCCAGCCAAAAGCGGGTAATCGTTCGTACAGATACGCAGTATTTT	CASQKRVIVRTDTQYF
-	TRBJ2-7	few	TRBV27	TGTGCCAGCACCGGACAGCCTGGAGAGCAGTACTTC	CASTGQPGEQYF
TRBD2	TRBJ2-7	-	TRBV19	TGTGCCAGTAGTCCGTATAGCGGGATCTACGAGCAGTACTTC	CASSPYSGIYEQYF
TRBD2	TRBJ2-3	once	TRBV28	TGTGCCAGCAGTCACCGACTAGCGGGCACAGATACGCAGTATTTT	CASSHRLAGTDTQYF
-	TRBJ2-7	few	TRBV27	TGTGCCAGCAGTTCCTCCGGGGCGAGCTCCTACGAGCAGTACTTC	CASSSSGASSYEQYF
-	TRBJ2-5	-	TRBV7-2	TGTGCCAGCAGCCCGCCCCCTGGGACTCTCCTATGGGAGACCCAGTACTTC	CASSPPPGTLLWETQYF
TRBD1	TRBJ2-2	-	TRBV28	TGTGCCAGCAGACGACAGGGGGCTTTGACCGGGGAGCTGTTTTTT	CASRRQGALTGELFF
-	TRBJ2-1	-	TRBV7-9	TGTGCCAGCAGCTTAGTCTCAGGGATTGGCTACAATGAGCAGTTCTTC	CASSLVSGIGYNEQFF
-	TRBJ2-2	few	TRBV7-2	TGTGCCAGCAGCCCCCGAGGAAGCCGATCCACCGGGGAGCTGTTTTTT	CASSPRGSRSTGELFF
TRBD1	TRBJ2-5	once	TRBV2	TGTGCCAGCAGTGATGGGACAGGGGGTATGGAGACCCAGTACTTC	CASSDGTGGMETQYF
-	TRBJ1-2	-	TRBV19	TGTGCCAGTAGTAGTACACCTAACTATGGCTACACCTTC	CASSSTPNYGYTF
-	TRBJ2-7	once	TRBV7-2	TGTGCCAGCAGCCCCCATTATGAGCAGTACTTC	CASSPHYEQYF
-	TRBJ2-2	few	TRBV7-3	TGTGCCAGCAGCATTCGACAGGGAGGGGCCGGGGAGCTGTTTTTT	CASSIRQGGAGELFF
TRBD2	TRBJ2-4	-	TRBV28	TGTGCCAGCCCCCCGAGCGGGAGGCCTGACAAAAACATTCAGTACTTC	CASPPSGRPDKNIQYF
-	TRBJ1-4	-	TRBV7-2	TGTGCCAGCAGCGGGGCGGGGTGGGCTAATGAAAAACTGTTTTTT	CASSGAGWANEKLFF
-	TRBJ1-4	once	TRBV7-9	TGTGCCAGCAGCTTAGCGGGTGGGAGTAATGAAAAACTGTTTTTT	CASSLAGGSNEKLFF
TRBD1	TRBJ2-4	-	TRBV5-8	TGTGCCAGCAGCTCGACAGGGATTGGCTACTTC	CASSSTGIGYF
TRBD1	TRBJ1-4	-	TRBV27	TGTGCCAGCAGGAGTCCGGGACAGGGGGCCTCTAATGAAAAACTGTTTTTT	CASRSPGQGASNEKLFF
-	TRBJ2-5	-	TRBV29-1	TGCAGCGTTGTTGGTAGGGAGTTCAGCGGGTTCCAAGAGACCCAGTACTTC	CSVVGREFSGFQETQYF
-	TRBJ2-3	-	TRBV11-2	TGTGCCAGCAGCTGGACCGCGGGAAGCACAGATACGCAGTATTTT	CASSWTAGSTDTQYF
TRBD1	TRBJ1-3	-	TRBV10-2	TGCGCCAGCAGTGAGACCGGGACAGGGGCTGGAAACACCATATATTTT	CASSETGTGAGNTIYF
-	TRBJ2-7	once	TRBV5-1	TGCGCCAGCAGCTTGATCTTAGGAGGCGAGCAGTACTTC	CASSLILGGEQYF
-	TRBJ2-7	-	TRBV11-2	TGTGCCAGCAGCTTAGTCCAGTATTACGTCGAGCAGTACTTC	CASSLVQYYVEQYF
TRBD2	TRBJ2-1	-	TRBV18	TGTGCCAGCTCACCACCAGCTAGCGGGGGGGCAGGCAATGAGCAGTTCTTC	CASSPPASGGAGNEQFF
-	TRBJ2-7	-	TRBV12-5	TGTGCTAGTGGTTTGTTGGGCATCTCCTACGAGCAGTACTTC	CASGLLGISYEQYF
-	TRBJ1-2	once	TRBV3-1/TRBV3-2	TGTGCCAGCAGCCCCGACCCCGTATGGGGCGGCTACACCTTC	CASSPDPVWGGYTF
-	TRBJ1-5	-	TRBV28	TGTGCCAGCAGGTTAGGGTCGCAGCACAATCAGCCCCAGCATTTT	CASRLGSQHNQPQHF
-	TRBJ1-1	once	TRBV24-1	TGTGCCACCAGTGATACCGACAGGGAAGCTTTCTTT	CATSDTDREAFF
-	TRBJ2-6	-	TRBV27	TGTGCCAGCGGGTACTCTACTGGGGCCAACGTCCTGACTTTC	CASGYSTGANVLTF
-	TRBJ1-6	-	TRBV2	TGTGCCAGCCGGCGGGAGGCTAATTCACCCCTCCACTTT	CASRREANSPLHF
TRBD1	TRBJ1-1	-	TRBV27	TGTGCCAGCAGTTTATCCCAGGGGGCTTTTCAAAACACTGAAGCTTTCTTT	CASSLSQGAFQNTEAFF
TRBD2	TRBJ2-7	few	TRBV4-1	TGCGCCAGCAGCGGAGGGACTAGCGGTGACTACGAGCAGTACTTC	CASSGGTSGDYEQYF
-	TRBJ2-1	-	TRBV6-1	TGTGCCAGCAGTGAAGCGTTTATCTCTCGGACGGGCAGGAGGGGTAATGAGCAGTTCTTC	CASSEAFISRTGRRGNEQFF
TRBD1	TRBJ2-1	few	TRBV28	TGTGCCAGCAGTCGGGGACAGGGGTTGTTAAATGAGCAGTTCTTC	CASSRGQGLLNEQFF
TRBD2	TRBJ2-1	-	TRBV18	TGTGCCAGCCTCAAAGGACTAGCGGCATACAATGAGCAGTTCTTC	CASLKGLAAYNEQFF
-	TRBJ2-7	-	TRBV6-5	TGTGCCAGCAGTATGGGGAAGCAGTACTTC	CASSMGKQYF
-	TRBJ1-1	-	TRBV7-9	TGTGCCAGCAGCTCCGGGACTGGGGGGTTCACTGAAGCTTTCTTT	CASSSGTGGFTEAFF